This T cell receptor beta chain is drawn from a study of CD8 T cells in ankylosing spondylitis. Quantitative barcoded 5'-RACE was used to prepare TCR beta libraries. A single record per CDR3 protein comes from TCRdb applying MiXCR to the 5' RACE reads. The sample records about 240,000 distinct CDR3 sequences, roughly 8.6% being singletons. This clonotype showed up many times. Its target is unknown. The germline CDR1 and CDR2 sequences are SGHTA and FQGNSA. This CDR3 is 14 amino acids long. V shed 2 bases and J shed 2 bases, with 10 bases lying between them. Study-level points and caveats: Blood from ankylosing spondylitis patients appeared to carry a characteristic roughly eight-variant TCR beta motif. The clones that were linked to disease were reported to be significantly enriched in matched synovial fluid samples from ankylosing spondylitis patients. Some motif variants had been reported before (in reactive arthritis synovial fluid and blood).

This rearrangement joins TRBV7-2 to TRBJ2-7; D is unresolved. This clonotype was obtained from a male donor with ankylosing spondylitis or in good health (not recorded which). Specimen: blood, either unsorted or a sorted T cell fraction (not recorded which). The chain's CDR3 is CASSLYDGAYEQYF. The CDR3 DNA follows: TGTGCCAGCAGCTTATATGACGGCGCCTACGAGCAGTACTTC.